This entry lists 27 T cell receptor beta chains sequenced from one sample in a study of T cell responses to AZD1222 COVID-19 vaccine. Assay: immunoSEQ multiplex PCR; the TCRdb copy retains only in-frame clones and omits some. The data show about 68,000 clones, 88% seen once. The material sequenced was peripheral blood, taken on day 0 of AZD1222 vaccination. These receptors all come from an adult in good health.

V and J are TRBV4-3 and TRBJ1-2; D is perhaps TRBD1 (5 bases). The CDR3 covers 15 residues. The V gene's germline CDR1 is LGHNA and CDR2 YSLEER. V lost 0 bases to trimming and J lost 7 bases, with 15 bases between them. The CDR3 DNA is TGCGCCAGCAGCCAAGAGGCAACGGGGGTAGGTGGCTACACCTTC. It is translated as CASSQEATGVGGYTF.

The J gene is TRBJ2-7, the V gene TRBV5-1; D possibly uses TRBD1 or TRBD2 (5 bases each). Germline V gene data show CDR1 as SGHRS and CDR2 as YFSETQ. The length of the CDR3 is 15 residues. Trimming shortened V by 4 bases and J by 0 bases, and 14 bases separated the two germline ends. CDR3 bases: TGCGCCAGCAGCCGAGGGGCAAGAAGCTCCTACGAGCAGTACTTC. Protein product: CASSRGARSSYEQYF.

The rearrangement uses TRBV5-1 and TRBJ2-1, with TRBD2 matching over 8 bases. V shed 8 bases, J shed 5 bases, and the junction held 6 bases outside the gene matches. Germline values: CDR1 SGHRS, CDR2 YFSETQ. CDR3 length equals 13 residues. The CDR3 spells CASSGLVDNEQFF. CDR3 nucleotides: TGCGCCAGTTCGGGACTAGTCGACAATGAGCAGTTCTTC.

CDR3 sequence (DNA): TGCGCCAGCAGCGGACAAGCCTACGAGCAGTACTTC. Amino acid sequence: CASSGQAYEQYF. The genes are TRBV5-1 and TRBJ2-7; D might be TRBD1 (5 bases). V lost 4 bases, J lost 2 bases, and 7 bases lay in between. Looked up from germline, CDR1 is SGHRS and CDR2 is YFSETQ. The CDR3 extends over 12 amino acids. Complete variable domain (other parts from reference TRBV5-1 and TRBJ2-7): KAGVTQTPRYLIKTRGQQVTLSCSPISGHRSVSWYQQTPGQGLQFLFEYFSETQRNKGNFPGRFSGRQFSNSRSEMNVSTLELGDSALYLCASSGQAYEQYFGPGTRLTVT.

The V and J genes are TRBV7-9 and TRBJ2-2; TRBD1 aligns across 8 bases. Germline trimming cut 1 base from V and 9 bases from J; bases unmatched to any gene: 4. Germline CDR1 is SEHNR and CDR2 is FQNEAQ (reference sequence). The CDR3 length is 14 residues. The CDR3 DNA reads TGTGCCAGCAGCTTAGGGACAGGGATAAGGGAGCTGTTTTTT. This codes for CASSLGTGIRELFF.

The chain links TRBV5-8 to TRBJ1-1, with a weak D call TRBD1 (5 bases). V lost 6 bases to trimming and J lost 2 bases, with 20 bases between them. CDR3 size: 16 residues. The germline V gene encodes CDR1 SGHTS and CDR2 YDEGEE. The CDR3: CASTPLGVGENTEAFF. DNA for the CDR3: TGTGCCAGCACCCCGTTGGGGGTGGGTGAAAACACTGAAGCTTTCTTT.

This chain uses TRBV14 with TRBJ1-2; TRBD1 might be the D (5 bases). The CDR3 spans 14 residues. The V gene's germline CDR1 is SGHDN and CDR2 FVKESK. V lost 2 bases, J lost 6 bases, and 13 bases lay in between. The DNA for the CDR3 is TGTGCCAGCAGCCAAATGGGGCGTCGCGATGGCTACACCTTC. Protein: CASSQMGRRDGYTF.

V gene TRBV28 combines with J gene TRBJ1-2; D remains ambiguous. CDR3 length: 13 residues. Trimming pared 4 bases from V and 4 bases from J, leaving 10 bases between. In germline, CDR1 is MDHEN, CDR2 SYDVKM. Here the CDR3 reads CASSSDGPYGYTF. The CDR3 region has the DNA TGTGCCAGCAGTTCAGACGGGCCCTATGGCTACACCTTC.

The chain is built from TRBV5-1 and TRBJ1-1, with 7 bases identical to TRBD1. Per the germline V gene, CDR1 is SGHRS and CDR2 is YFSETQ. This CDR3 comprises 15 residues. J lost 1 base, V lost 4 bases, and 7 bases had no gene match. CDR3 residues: CASSRDSHPNTEAFF. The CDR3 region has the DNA TGCGCCAGCAGCCGGGACAGCCATCCGAACACTGAAGCTTTCTTT.

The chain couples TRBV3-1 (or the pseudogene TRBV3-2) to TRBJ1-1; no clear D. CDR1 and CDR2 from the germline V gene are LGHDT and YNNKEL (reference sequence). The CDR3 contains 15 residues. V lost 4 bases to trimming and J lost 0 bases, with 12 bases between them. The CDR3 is CASSRSDFLNTEAFF. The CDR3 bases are TGTGCCAGCAGCCGGTCGGATTTTTTGAACACTGAAGCTTTCTTT.

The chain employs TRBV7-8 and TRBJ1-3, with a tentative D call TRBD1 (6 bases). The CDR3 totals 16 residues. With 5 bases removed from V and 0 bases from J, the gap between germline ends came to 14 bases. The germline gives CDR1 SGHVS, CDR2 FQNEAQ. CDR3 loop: CASSLGRGLSGNTIYF. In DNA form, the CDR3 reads TGTGCCAGCAGCCTAGGCAGGGGACTCTCTGGAAACACCATATATTTT. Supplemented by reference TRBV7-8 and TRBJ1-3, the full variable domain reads GAGVSQSPRYKVAKRGQDVALRCDPISGHVSLFWYQQALGQGPEFLTYFQNEAQLDKSGLPSDRFFAERPEGSVSTLKIQRTQQEDSAVYLCASSLGRGLSGNTIYFGEGSWLTVV.

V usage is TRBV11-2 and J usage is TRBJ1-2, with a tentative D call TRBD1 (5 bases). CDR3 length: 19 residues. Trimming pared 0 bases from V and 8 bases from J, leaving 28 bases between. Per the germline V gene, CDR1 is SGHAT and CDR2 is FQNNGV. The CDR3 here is CASSLEVPGGQGVLGGYTF. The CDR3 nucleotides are TGTGCCAGCAGCTTAGAAGTCCCGGGCGGCCAAGGGGTCCTAGGCGGCTACACCTTC.

CDR3 in amino acids: CASSLQSGGGTYNEQFF. CDR3 DNA sequence: TGCGCCAGCAGCCTCCAGAGCGGGGGCGGGACCTACAATGAGCAGTTCTTC. This chain uses TRBV4-1 with TRBJ2-1; 8 nucleotides match TRBD2. The CDR3 totals 17 residues. V lost 4 bases to trimming and J lost 2 bases; unmatched junction nucleotides: 10. The germline gives CDR1 MGHRA, CDR2 YSYEKL.

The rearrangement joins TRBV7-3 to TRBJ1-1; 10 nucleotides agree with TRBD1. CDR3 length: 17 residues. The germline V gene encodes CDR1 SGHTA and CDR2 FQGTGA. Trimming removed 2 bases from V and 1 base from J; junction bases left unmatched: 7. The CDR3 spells CASSLAGQGGWNTEAFF. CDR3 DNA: TGTGCCAGCAGCTTAGCCGGACAGGGGGGGTGGAACACTGAAGCTTTCTTT.

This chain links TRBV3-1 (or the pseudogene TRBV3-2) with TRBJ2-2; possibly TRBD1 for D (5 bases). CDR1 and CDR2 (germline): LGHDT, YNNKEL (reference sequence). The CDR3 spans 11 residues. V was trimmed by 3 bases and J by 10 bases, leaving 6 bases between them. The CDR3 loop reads CASSQGQELFF. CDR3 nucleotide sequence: TGTGCCAGCAGCCAGGGGCAGGAGCTGTTTTTT.

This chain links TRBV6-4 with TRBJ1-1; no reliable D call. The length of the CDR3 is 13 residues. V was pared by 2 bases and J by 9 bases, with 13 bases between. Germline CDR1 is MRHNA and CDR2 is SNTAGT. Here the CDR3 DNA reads TGTGCCAGCAGTGACCAGGCCGGTGGGCAAGCTTTCTTT. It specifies CASSDQAGGQAFF.

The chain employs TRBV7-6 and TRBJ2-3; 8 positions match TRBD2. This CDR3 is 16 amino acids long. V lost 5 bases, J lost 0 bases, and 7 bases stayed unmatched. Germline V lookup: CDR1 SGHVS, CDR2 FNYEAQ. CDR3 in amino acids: CASSPRSSGSTDTQYF. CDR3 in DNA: TGTGCCAGCAGCCCGCGTTCTAGCGGGAGCACAGATACGCAGTATTTT.

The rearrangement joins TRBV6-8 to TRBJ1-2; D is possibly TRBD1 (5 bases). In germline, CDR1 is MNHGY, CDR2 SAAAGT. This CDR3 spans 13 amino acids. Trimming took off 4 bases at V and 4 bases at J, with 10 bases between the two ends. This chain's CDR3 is CASSWAGSYGYTF. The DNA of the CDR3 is TGTGCCAGCAGTTGGGCAGGGTCCTATGGCTACACCTTC.

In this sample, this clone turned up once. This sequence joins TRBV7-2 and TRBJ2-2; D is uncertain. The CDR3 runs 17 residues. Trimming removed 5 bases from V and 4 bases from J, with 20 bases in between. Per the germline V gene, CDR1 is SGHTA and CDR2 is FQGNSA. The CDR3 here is CASSQHVGTMSTGELFF. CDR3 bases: TGTGCCAGCAGCCAGCACGTGGGAACGATGAGCACCGGGGAGCTGTTTTTT.

The CDR3 nucleotides are TGTGCCAGCAGTGTTCTTATCCAGGTAGACACTGAAGCTTTCTTT. Translating it yields CASSVLIQVDTEAFF. The rearrangement links TRBV2 to TRBJ1-1; D ambiguous. Trimming took off 4 bases at V and 3 bases at J, with 15 bases between the two ends. Looked up from germline, CDR1 is SNHLY and CDR2 is FYNNEI. This CDR3 has 15 amino acids.

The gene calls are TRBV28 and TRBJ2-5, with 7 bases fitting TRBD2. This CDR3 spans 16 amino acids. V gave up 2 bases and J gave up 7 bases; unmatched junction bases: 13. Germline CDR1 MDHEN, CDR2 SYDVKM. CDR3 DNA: TGTGCCAGCAGTTTAAGCGGGACCGCCGGGAAACGGACCCAGTACTTC. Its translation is CASSLSGTAGKRTQYF.

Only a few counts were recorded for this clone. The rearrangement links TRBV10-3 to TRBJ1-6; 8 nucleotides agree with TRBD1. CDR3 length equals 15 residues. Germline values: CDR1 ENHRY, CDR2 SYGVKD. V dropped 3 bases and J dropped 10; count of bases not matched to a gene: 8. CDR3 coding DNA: TGTGCCATCAGTGAAGGGCAGGGGGCGAACTCACCCCTCCACTTT. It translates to CAISEGQGANSPLHF.

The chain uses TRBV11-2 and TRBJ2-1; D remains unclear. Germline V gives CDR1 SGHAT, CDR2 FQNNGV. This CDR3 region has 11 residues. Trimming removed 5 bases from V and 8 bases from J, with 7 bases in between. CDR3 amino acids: CASSPSDEQFF. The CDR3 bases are TGTGCCAGCAGCCCTTCGGATGAGCAGTTCTTC.

CDR3 sequence (DNA): TGTGCCAGCAGCCAAGGGACAGGGCTTTCACCCCTCCACTTT. It translates to CASSQGTGLSPLHF. This sequence joins TRBV6-5 and TRBJ1-6; 9 bases match TRBD1. The germline V gene encodes CDR1 MNHEY and CDR2 SVGAGI. Trimming cost V 6 bases and J 9 bases; bases outside gene matches: 6. There are 14 residues in the CDR3.

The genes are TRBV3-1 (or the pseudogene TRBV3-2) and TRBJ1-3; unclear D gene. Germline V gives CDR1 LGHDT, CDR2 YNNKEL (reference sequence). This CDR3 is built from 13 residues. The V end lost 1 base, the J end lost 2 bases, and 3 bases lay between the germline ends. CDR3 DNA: TGTGCCAGCAGCCAAGGGCCTGGAAACACCATATATTTT. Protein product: CASSQGPGNTIYF.

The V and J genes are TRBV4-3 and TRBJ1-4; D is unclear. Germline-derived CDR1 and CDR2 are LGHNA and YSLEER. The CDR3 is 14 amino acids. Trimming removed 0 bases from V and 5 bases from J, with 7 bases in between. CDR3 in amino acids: CASSQDARNEKLFF. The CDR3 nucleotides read TGCGCCAGCAGCCAAGATGCGAGAAATGAAAAACTGTTTTTT.

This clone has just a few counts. The CDR3 loop reads CASSKNLSGNTIYF. CDR3 in DNA: TGTGCCAGCAGCAAAAATCTCTCTGGAAACACCATATATTTT. The chain is built from TRBV21-1 and TRBJ1-3. TRBV21-1 is a listed pseudogene. This CDR3 is 14 amino acids long.